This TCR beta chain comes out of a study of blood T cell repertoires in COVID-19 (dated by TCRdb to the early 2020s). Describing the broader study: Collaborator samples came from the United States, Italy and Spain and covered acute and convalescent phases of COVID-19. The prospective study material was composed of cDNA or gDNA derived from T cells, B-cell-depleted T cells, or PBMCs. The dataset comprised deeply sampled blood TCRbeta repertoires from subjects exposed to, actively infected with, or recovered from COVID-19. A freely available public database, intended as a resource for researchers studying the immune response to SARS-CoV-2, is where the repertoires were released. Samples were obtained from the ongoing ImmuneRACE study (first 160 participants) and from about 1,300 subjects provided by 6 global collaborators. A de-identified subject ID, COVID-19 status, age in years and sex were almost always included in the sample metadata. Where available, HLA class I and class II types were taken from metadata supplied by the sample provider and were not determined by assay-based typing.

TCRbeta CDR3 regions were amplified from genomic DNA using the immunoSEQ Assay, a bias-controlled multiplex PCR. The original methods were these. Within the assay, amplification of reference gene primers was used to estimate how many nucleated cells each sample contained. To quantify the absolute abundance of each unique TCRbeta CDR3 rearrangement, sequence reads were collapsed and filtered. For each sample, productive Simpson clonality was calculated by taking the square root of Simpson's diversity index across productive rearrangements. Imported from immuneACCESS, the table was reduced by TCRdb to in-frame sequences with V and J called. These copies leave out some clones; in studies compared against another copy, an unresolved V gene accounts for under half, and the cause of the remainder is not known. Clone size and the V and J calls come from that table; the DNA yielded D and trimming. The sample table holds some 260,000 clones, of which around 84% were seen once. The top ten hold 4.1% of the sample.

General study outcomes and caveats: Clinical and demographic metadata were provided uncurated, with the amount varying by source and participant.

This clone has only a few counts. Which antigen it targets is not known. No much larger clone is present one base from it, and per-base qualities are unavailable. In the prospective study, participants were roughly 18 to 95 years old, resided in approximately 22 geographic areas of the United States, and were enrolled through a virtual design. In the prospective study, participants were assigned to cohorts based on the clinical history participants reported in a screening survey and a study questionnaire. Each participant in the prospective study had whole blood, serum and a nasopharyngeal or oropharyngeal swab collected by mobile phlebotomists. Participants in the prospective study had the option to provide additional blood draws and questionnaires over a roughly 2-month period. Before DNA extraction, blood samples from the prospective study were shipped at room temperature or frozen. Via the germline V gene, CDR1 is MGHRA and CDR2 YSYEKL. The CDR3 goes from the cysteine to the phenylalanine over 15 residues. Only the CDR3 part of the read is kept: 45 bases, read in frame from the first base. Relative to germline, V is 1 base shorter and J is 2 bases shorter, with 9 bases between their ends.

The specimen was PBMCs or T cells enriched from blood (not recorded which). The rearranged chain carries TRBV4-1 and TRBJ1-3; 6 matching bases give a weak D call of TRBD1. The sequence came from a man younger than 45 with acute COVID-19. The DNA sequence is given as TGCGCCAGCAGCCAAGGGCAGGGGCCTGGAAACACCATATATTTT. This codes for CASSQGQGPGNTIYF.